The rows below give T cell receptor beta chains drawn from one sample of a study of a mutant IDH1 vaccine in newly diagnosed glioma. Libraries were prepared by immunoSEQ multiplex PCR; TCRdb keeps only in-frame clonotypes and omits some of them. The data show nearly 70,000 clones, 79% seen once. The sample consisted of PBMCs, taken from a glioma patient treated with radiotherapy, temozolomide or both. These receptors originate from a man aged 50-60 years with glioma. The CDR3 runs from the conserved cysteine through the conserved F or W. The D gene is left open where the match is weak. Clone size is stated in some rows and not others, as once, few, many or a class when expanded.

V gene	clone size	J gene	D gene	CDR3 protein	CDR3 DNA
TRBV9	-	TRBJ1-5	-	CASSVGQAGNQPQHF	TGTGCCAGCAGCGTAGGACAGGCTGGCAATCAGCCCCAGCATTTT
TRBV2	few	TRBJ2-5	TRBD1	CASSATGVVETQYF	TGTGCCAGCAGTGCGACAGGGGTGGTGGAGACCCAGTACTTC
TRBV14	-	TRBJ2-1	-	CASSQGSVNEQFF	TGTGCCAGCAGCCAAGGAAGCGTCAATGAGCAGTTCTTC
TRBV5-1	-	TRBJ1-4	TRBD1	CASSLGATGGAGNEKLFF	TGCGCCAGCAGCTTGGGTGCGACAGGGGGCGCGGGTAATGAAAAACTGTTTTTT
TRBV5-4	-	TRBJ2-1	TRBD2	CASSLHSGGENEQFF	TGTGCCAGCAGCTTGCATAGCGGGGGGGAAAATGAGCAGTTCTTC
TRBV4-2	-	TRBJ1-4	TRBD1	CASSQSDRGSEKLFF	TGTGCCAGCAGCCAAAGTGACAGGGGGAGTGAAAAACTGTTTTTT
TRBV7-9	-	TRBJ1-4	-	CASSQSIGTNEKLFF	TGTGCCAGCAGCCAAAGTATCGGAACAAATGAAAAACTGTTTTTT
TRBV11-2	few	TRBJ1-5	TRBD1	CASSHRQGALEGNQPQHF	TGTGCCAGCAGCCATCGACAGGGAGCCTTGGAAGGCAATCAGCCCCAGCATTTT
TRBV7-2	-	TRBJ1-4	-	CASSRGAANEKLFF	TGTGCCAGCAGCCGGGGGGCAGCTAATGAAAAACTGTTTTTT
TRBV7-2	-	TRBJ1-5	TRBD1	CASSSGQAAQPQHF	TGTGCCAGCAGCTCCGGACAGGCGGCCCAGCCCCAGCATTTT
TRBV10-3	-	TRBJ1-3	-	CAISGPGSSGNTIYF	TGTGCCATCAGTGGGCCGGGGAGCTCTGGAAACACCATATATTTT
TRBV29-1	-	TRBJ2-5	-	CSVEVSGGYQETQYF	TGCAGCGTTGAAGTGTCGGGGGGCTACCAAGAGACCCAGTACTTC
TRBV29-1	-	TRBJ1-1	TRBD1	CTYKTGQMNTEAFF	TGCACCTACAAAACGGGACAGATGAACACTGAAGCTTTCTTT
TRBV7-2	-	TRBJ1-2	-	CASSPWTEGGYTF	TGTGCCAGCAGCCCGTGGACAGAGGGCGGCTACACCTTC
TRBV27	-	TRBJ2-1	TRBD1	CASSFDRGNEQFF	TGTGCCAGCAGCTTTGACAGGGGGAATGAGCAGTTCTTC
TRBV6-1	-	TRBJ1-2	-	CASIAPGISYGYTF	TGTGCCAGCATTGCGCCTGGGATTTCTTACGGCTACACCTTC
TRBV5-4	-	TRBJ1-4	-	CASSPGGSGGEKLFF	TGTGCCAGCAGTCCCGGGGGAAGCGGAGGCGAAAAACTGTTTTTT
TRBV2	-	TRBJ2-4	-	CACRDNKNIQYF	TGTGCCTGTAGGGACAACAAAAACATTCAGTACTTC
TRBV6-5	-	TRBJ1-1	TRBD1	CASSYSKQGASEAFF	TGTGCCAGCAGTTACTCGAAACAGGGGGCCTCTGAAGCTTTCTTT
TRBV7-2	-	TRBJ2-7	-	CASSLALRGRAPNEQYF	TGTGCCAGCAGCTTAGCGCTAAGGGGCAGGGCGCCAAACGAGCAGTACTTC
TRBV28	-	TRBJ1-2	TRBD1	CASSLRTGVRGYTF	TGTGCCAGCAGTTTGAGGACAGGGGTGCGAGGCTACACCTTC
TRBV10-3	-	TRBJ2-1	TRBD2	CAIMKTSGGPYEQFF	TGTGCCATCATGAAGACTAGCGGGGGGCCATATGAGCAGTTCTTC
TRBV12-5	few	TRBJ2-2	-	CASGTNTGELFF	TGTGCTAGTGGAACAAACACCGGGGAGCTGTTTTTT
TRBV9	-	TRBJ2-1	TRBD2	CASSPGLAAYNEQFF	TGTGCCAGCAGCCCGGGACTAGCGGCTTACAATGAGCAGTTCTTC
TRBV5-8	once	TRBJ2-3	-	CASTGGQIGTDTQYF	TGTGCCAGCACCGGGGGACAGATAGGCACAGATACGCAGTATTTT
TRBV2	-	TRBJ1-5	-	CASSEEGGQPQHF	TGTGCCAGCAGTGAAGAGGGAGGGCAGCCCCAGCATTTT
TRBV18	-	TRBJ1-1	TRBD1	CASSLGTGGVEAFF	TGTGCCAGCTCTCTCGGGACAGGGGGAGTCGAAGCTTTCTTT
TRBV5-4	-	TRBJ2-2	TRBD1	CASSSGTAFTGELFF	TGTGCCAGCAGCTCCGGGACAGCTTTCACCGGGGAGCTGTTTTTT
TRBV28	-	TRBJ2-2	-	CASRGPHTGELFF	TGTGCCAGCAGGGGACCGCACACCGGGGAGCTGTTTTTT
TRBV6-5	-	TRBJ2-5	-	CASVGMGGQETQYF	TGTGCCAGCGTGGGGATGGGAGGACAAGAGACCCAGTACTTC
TRBV18	-	TRBJ1-2	-	CASSPAGFRGYTF	TGTGCCAGCTCACCAGCAGGGTTTCGTGGCTACACCTTC
TRBV5-6	-	TRBJ1-1	-	CASSFGVGTNTEAFF	TGTGCCAGCAGCTTCGGCGTAGGGACGAACACTGAAGCTTTCTTT
TRBV19	few	TRBJ1-1	-	CASSHRDTEAFF	TGTGCCAGTTCGCATCGGGATACTGAAGCTTTCTTT
TRBV30	-	TRBJ1-6	TRBD1	CAWSAGTEGSPLHF	TGTGCCTGGAGTGCTGGGACAGAAGGTTCACCCCTCCACTTT
TRBV28	once	TRBJ1-5	TRBD1	CASSSDREGNQPQHF	TGTGCCAGCAGTTCCGACAGGGAGGGCAATCAGCCCCAGCATTTT
TRBV2	-	TRBJ2-7	TRBD2	CASTQTRGGREQYF	TGTGCCAGCACCCAGACCCGGGGGGGGCGCGAGCAGTACTTC
TRBV5-1	-	TRBJ2-7	TRBD1	CASSAGQGAYEQYF	TGCGCCAGCAGCGCCGGACAGGGGGCGTACGAGCAGTACTTC
TRBV7-2	-	TRBJ1-1	TRBD1	CASSVGTGYTEAFF	TGTGCCAGCAGCGTGGGGACAGGGTACACTGAAGCTTTCTTT
TRBV10-3	-	TRBJ1-4	TRBD1	CAISGTGRDEKLFF	TGTGCCATCAGTGGGACAGGGAGGGATGAAAAACTGTTTTTT
TRBV2	once	TRBJ1-5	TRBD1	CASSVGQGAYSNQPQHF	TGTGCCAGCAGCGTCGGACAGGGGGCGTATAGCAATCAGCCCCAGCATTTT
TRBV11-1	many	TRBJ1-2	-	CASSSIFGGYTF	TGTGCCAGCAGCTCGATTTTCGGAGGCTACACCTTC
TRBV2	-	TRBJ2-7	TRBD1	CASRDRAAYEQYF	TGTGCCAGCAGGGACAGGGCAGCCTACGAGCAGTACTTC
TRBV6-6	-	TRBJ1-1	TRBD1	CASSYGTGGMNTEAFF	TGTGCCAGCAGTTATGGGACAGGGGGGATGAACACTGAAGCTTTCTTT
TRBV5-1	-	TRBJ2-7	TRBD1	CASSTGTGGAYEQYF	TGCGCCAGCAGCACAGGGACAGGGGGAGCATACGAGCAGTACTTC
TRBV19	once	TRBJ1-2	-	CASSIRGLGYGYTF	TGTGCCAGTAGTATCCGGGGATTAGGCTATGGCTACACCTTC
TRBV30	-	TRBJ1-2	-	CAWSVGFLGLYTF	TGTGCCTGGAGTGTAGGTTTTCTGGGTCTGTACACCTTC
TRBV10-2	-	TRBJ1-2	-	CASSEGWQLGYGYTF	TGCGCCAGCAGTGAAGGGTGGCAACTAGGCTATGGCTACACCTTC
TRBV6-1	-	TRBJ2-7	-	CASSGRGETYEQYF	TGTGCCAGCAGTGGCAGAGGGGAAACCTACGAGCAGTACTTC
TRBV6-1	-	TRBJ1-1	-	CASSVGNTEAFF	TGTGCCAGCAGTGTGGGGAACACTGAAGCTTTCTTT
TRBV5-1	-	TRBJ2-1	TRBD2	CASSLASGGRYNEQFF	TGCGCCAGCAGCTTGGCTAGCGGGGGCCGTTACAATGAGCAGTTCTTC
TRBV5-8	-	TRBJ1-4	TRBD1	CASSAPGQGMNEKLFF	TGTGCCAGCAGCGCACCGGGACAGGGAATGAATGAAAAACTGTTTTTT
TRBV29-1	-	TRBJ1-1	TRBD1	CSVEGTGITEAFF	TGCAGCGTTGAAGGGACAGGGATTACTGAAGCTTTCTTT